This T cell receptor (beta chain) was sequenced for a study of cytomegalovirus exposure and HLA in healthy donors. About the study: The early release's HLA-typed donors yielded some 85 million unique TCRs.

Germline CDR1 and CDR2: SEHNR and FQNEAQ (reference sequence). The CDR3 runs 15 residues. V gave up 4 bases and J gave up 3 bases, with 16 bases separating them. Primers for the PCR totalled 60 Vbeta and 13 Jbeta. In the original workflow: Later reanalysis found around 80 million unique TCR beta chains, about 10 million of them shared. Sequencing was performed with immunoSEQ multiplex PCR; in TCRdb, only in-frame clones are kept and a portion is missing. V, J and clone size derive from that table, while D and trimming were established from the DNA sequence. The table includes roughly 83,000 clones, over 60% detected once.

The sample comprised PBMCs. This rearrangement joins TRBV7-9 to TRBJ2-7; possible D gene TRBD2, 6 bases. The TCR originated in a man aged 60-69 years in good health and CMV-seronegative. The CDR3 loop reads CASSSTSSRDYEQYF. The CDR3 bases are TGTGCCAGCAGCTCAACTAGCAGCCGGGACTACGAGCAGTACTTC.